The 18 T cell receptor beta chains reported below all come from one sample, sequenced in a study of regulatory T cells in long-lasting Graves disease. Time point given: newly diagnosed GD, antithyroid drugs for less than 3 months. The TCR library was made from RNA that had been extracted from PBMCs in TRIzol. Sequencing libraries for TCR beta were prepared with iRepertoire HTBI primers and Arm-PCR of CDR3 regions. One entry per CDR3 protein results from TCRdb running MiXCR on the multiplex PCR reads. The sample includes under 300,000 distinct CDR3 sequences, about 18% seen only once; the top ten take approximately 20%. The material was peripheral blood mononuclear cells (PBMCs), obtained at new diagnosis, from a patient treated with antithyroid drugs. The receptors were gathered from a female donor with Graves disease.

This clonotype has a single count. Given a far larger clone just one base away, this is likely a sequencing read error. V gene TRBV12-3 or TRBV12-4 combines with J gene TRBJ2-1; 7 nucleotides line up with TRBD1. The J call may be mistaken, given a closer DNA end match to TRBJ2-5. The CDR3 runs 18 residues. Here the CDR3 reads CVSRNWVFRDRHQETQYF. The CDR3 coding sequence is TGTGTCAGCAGGAATTGGGTATTCCGGGACAGACACCAAGAGACCCAGTACTTC.

This clonotype occurred a few times. The V gene is TRBV6-1, the J gene TRBJ1-1, with 7 bases that match TRBD1. With 4 bases clipped from V and 4 bases from J, the junction kept 12 bases outside the gene matches. Germline assignment: CDR1 MNHNS and CDR2 SASEGT. This CDR3 has 16 amino acids. CDR3 loop: CASSGRETEGATEAFF. CDR3 DNA: TGTGCCAGCAGTGGCCGGGAGACCGAGGGGGCCACTGAAGCTTTCTTT.

The chain recombines TRBV4-1 with TRBJ2-5; D is possibly TRBD2 (6 bases). This CDR3 contains 14 residues. Germline CDR1 MGHRA, CDR2 YSYEKL. V was cut by 6 bases and J by 5 bases, with 16 bases left in between. This CDR3 is CASRRGEDVETQYF. As DNA, the CDR3 is TGCGCCAGCAGGCGAGGGGAGGATGTTGAGACCCAGTACTTC.

This chain joins TRBV12-3 or TRBV12-4 and TRBJ1-1; D is unresolved. Trimming took 5 bases from V and 1 from J, leaving 11 bases between them. The length of the CDR3 is 14 residues. DNA for the CDR3: TGTGCCAGCAGTCCCCTCGCAGCGAACACTGAAGCTTTCTTT. Translated, it gives CASSPLAANTEAFF.

This clonotype was observed at least ten times. The CDR3 nucleotides are TGTGCCAGCAGTCGTAAACAGGGGGAAGTCCGTGGAAACACCATATATTTT. Its protein product is CASSRKQGEVRGNTIYF. V is TRBV12-3 or TRBV12-4 and J is TRBJ1-3; 8 bases map to TRBD1. The CDR3 has 17 amino acids. The V gene end was trimmed by 5 bases and the J gene end by 3 bases; junction bases not matched to a gene: 12.

This clonotype has at least ten counts. The rearrangement links TRBV28 to TRBJ1-5; 11 bases line up with TRBD1. The germline gives CDR1 MDHEN, CDR2 SYDVKM. CDR3 size: 20 residues. Trimming cost V 4 bases and J 0 bases; bases outside gene matches: 14. The CDR3 loop is CASSSAPGTGGIDSNQPQHF. The CDR3 bases are TGTGCCAGCAGTTCGGCTCCGGGGACAGGGGGTATCGATAGCAATCAGCCCCAGCATTTT.

This clonotype was recorded many times. J is TRBJ1-4 and V is TRBV3-1; D perhaps matches TRBD1 (5 bases). From germline, CDR1 is LGHDT and CDR2 YNNKEL (reference sequence). The CDR3 has 15 amino acids. V dropped 4 bases and J dropped 3 bases, with 12 bases sitting between them. The CDR3 region has the DNA TGTGCCAGCAGCCCTCCCGGAGGGGCTAATGAAAAACTGTTTTTT. Translating it yields CASSPPGGANEKLFF.

The table lists this clonotype with many counts. V usage is TRBV6-1 and J usage is TRBJ2-2, with 11 bases aligning to TRBD1. V dropped 5 bases and J dropped 4; count of bases not matched to a gene: 9. Germline lookup yields CDR1 MNHNS and CDR2 SASEGT. The CDR3 spans 17 residues. The CDR3 reads CASSPHPGTGGTGELFF. The CDR3 DNA reads as TGTGCCAGCAGTCCTCATCCCGGGACAGGGGGCACCGGGGAGCTGTTTTTT.

There are many counts of this clonotype. V and J are TRBV20-1 and TRBJ2-2; no reliable D call. Per germline, CDR1 DFQATT and CDR2 SNEGSKA (reference sequence). V dropped 3 bases and J dropped 3 bases, with 8 bases sitting between them. The CDR3 runs to 13 residues. CDR3 protein: CSARDPYTGELFF. CDR3 coding DNA: TGCAGTGCTAGGGACCCCTACACCGGGGAGCTGTTTTTT.

This clonotype was detected many times. CDR3 in DNA: TGTGCCAGCAGTGAAGCGCGATGGGGGAACGAGCAGTACTTC. As protein: CASSEARWGNEQYF. The chain links TRBV6-1 to TRBJ2-7; D may be TRBD1 or TRBD2 (5 bases each). This CDR3 comprises 14 residues. The germline CDR1 and CDR2 sequences are MNHNS and SASEGT. The V end was cut by 0 bases, the J end by 5 bases, with 11 bases between.

This clonotype was seen only a few times. The chain links TRBV4-2 to TRBJ1-2; D remains unclear. The CDR3 has 16 amino acids. V gave up 0 bases and J gave up 0 bases, with 11 bases separating them. Germline V gene data show CDR1 as LGHNA and CDR2 as YNFKEQ. CDR3 residues: CASSQDGTAANYGYTF. The CDR3 region has the DNA TGTGCCAGCAGCCAAGACGGAACAGCGGCTAACTATGGCTACACCTTC.

This clonotype was seen at least ten times. The genes are TRBV30 and TRBJ2-7; D unclear. Deletions cut 0 bases from V and 3 bases from J, with 15 bases between. The CDR3 runs 15 residues. From germline, CDR1 is GTSNPN and CDR2 SVGIG (reference sequence). CDR3: CAWSVQNGPFYEQYF. The CDR3 DNA sequence: TGTGCCTGGAGTGTACAAAACGGACCATTCTACGAGCAGTACTTC.

This clonotype occurred many times. The J gene is TRBJ1-1, the V gene TRBV28; D unclear. CDR1 and CDR2 from the germline V gene are MDHEN and SYDVKM. There are 11 residues in the CDR3. V was cut by 5 bases and J by 8 bases, with 9 bases left in between. CDR3 in amino acids: CASSRALEAFF. Written as DNA, the CDR3 is TGTGCCAGCAGTCGGGCTCTGGAAGCTTTCTTT.

V and J are TRBV19 and TRBJ2-3, with D unresolved. The CDR3 is 11 amino acids. Per the germline V gene, CDR1 is LNHDA and CDR2 is SQIVND (reference sequence). V lost 7 bases to trimming and J lost 6 bases, with 8 bases between them. CDR3 in DNA: TGTGCCAGTAATTACGGGGATACGCAGTATTTT. Translating it yields CASNYGDTQYF.

This clonotype was recorded at least ten times. This chain links TRBV20-1 with TRBJ2-2; the D gene could be TRBD1 or TRBD2 (5 bases each). V dropped 4 bases and J dropped 4 bases, with 13 bases sitting between them. The germline V gene encodes CDR1 DFQATT and CDR2 SNEGSKA (reference sequence). The CDR3 has 14 amino acids. CDR3 loop: CSATGTDSTGELFF. The CDR3 DNA reads TGCAGTGCTACCGGGACGGACTCCACCGGGGAGCTGTTTTTT.

There are many counts of this clonotype. The gene calls are TRBV14 and TRBJ1-2; no reliable D call. Trimming took off 4 bases at V and 6 bases at J, with 18 bases between the two ends. This CDR3 spans 15 amino acids. The germline gives CDR1 SGHDN, CDR2 FVKESK. CDR3 loop: CASSRIRGPGHGYTF. CDR3 bases: TGTGCCAGCAGCCGGATTCGGGGTCCTGGGCATGGCTACACCTTC.

Many counts were recorded for this clonotype. This chain links TRBV18 with TRBJ2-1; D could derive from TRBD1 or TRBD2 (5 bases each). Between the trimmed V and J ends, which lost 5 bases and 8 bases, there was a span of 13 bases. Germline V gene lookup returns CDR1 KGHSH and CDR2 LQKENI. The CDR3 runs to 13 residues. The CDR3 sequence: CASSDLRDDEQFF. CDR3 bases: TGTGCCAGCTCAGACCTCAGGGACGATGAGCAGTTCTTC.

This clonotype was seen at least ten times. The rearrangement links TRBV11-2 to TRBJ2-2, with TRBD2 identical over 8 bases. CDR3 length: 15 residues. Trimming at V came to 5 bases and at J to 2 bases, leaving 4 bases not matched to a gene. Germline loops: CDR1 SGHAT, CDR2 FQNNGV. CDR3 loop: CASSVTSGNTGELFF. In DNA, the CDR3 is TGTGCCAGCAGCGTAACTAGCGGTAACACCGGGGAGCTGTTTTTT.